This T cell receptor (beta chain) was profiled in a study of blood T cell repertoires in COVID-19. Study context: Whether acute or convalescent, the COVID-19 samples came from the United States, Italy and Spain. The cDNA or gDNA used as material had been derived from T cells, B-cell-depleted T cells, or PBMCs.

Authors' data handling: Reference gene primer amplification in the assay estimated nucleated cell counts. Clones were read by immunoSEQ multiplex PCR, and TCRdb kept only the in-frame ones, dropping some. That table gives V, J and clone size, and the DNA gave D and trimming. The sample includes roughly 100,000 clones, around 90% seen only once; the top ten take 2% to 2.5%. Trimming left V 5 bases short and J 8 bases short, with 12 bases between. This CDR3 spans 12 amino acids. Germline values: CDR1 MNHEY, CDR2 SMNVEV (reference sequence). V is TRBV27 and J is TRBJ1-2; D remains ambiguous. This TCR came from a man aged 45 to 65 with active COVID-19. Material: peripheral blood. The CDR3 here is CASSRNSGGYTF. CDR3 DNA sequence: TGTGCCAGCAGTCGAAATTCAGGAGGCTACACCTTC.